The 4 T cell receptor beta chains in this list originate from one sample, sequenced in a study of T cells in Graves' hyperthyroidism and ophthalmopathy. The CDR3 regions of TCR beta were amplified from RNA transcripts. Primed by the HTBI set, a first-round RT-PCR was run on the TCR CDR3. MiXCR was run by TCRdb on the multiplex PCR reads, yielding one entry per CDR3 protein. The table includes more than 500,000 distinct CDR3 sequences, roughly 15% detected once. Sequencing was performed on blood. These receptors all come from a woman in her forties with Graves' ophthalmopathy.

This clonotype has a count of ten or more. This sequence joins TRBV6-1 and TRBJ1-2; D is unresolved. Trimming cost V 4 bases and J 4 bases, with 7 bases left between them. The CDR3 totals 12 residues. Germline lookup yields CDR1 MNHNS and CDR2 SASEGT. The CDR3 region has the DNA TGTGCCAGCAGTGGAGCTACCTATGGCTACACCTTC. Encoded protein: CASSGATYGYTF.

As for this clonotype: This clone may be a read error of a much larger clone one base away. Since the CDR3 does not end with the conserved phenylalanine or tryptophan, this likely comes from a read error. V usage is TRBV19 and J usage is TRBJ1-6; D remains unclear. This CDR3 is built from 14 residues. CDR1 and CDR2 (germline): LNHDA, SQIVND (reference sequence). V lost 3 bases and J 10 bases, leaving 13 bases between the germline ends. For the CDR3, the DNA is TGTGCCAGTAGTATCGGGATGCCTACATCACCCCTCCACTCT. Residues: CASSIGMPTSPLHS.

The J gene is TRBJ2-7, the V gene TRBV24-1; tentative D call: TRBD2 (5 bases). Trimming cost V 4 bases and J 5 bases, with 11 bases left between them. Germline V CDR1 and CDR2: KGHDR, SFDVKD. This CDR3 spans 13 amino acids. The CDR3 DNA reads TGTGCCACCAGTGAAAGAGGGCAGGACGAGCAGTACTTC. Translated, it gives CATSERGQDEQYF.

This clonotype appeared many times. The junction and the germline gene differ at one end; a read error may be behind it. The CDR3 DNA is TGTGCCAGCAGGTGGGGGGACCATGAGACCCAGTACTTC. Protein product: CASRWGDHETQYF. The V and J genes are TRBV9 and TRBJ2-5; TRBD2 might be the D (6 bases). The CDR3 has 13 amino acids. In germline, CDR1 is SGDLS, CDR2 YYNGEE.